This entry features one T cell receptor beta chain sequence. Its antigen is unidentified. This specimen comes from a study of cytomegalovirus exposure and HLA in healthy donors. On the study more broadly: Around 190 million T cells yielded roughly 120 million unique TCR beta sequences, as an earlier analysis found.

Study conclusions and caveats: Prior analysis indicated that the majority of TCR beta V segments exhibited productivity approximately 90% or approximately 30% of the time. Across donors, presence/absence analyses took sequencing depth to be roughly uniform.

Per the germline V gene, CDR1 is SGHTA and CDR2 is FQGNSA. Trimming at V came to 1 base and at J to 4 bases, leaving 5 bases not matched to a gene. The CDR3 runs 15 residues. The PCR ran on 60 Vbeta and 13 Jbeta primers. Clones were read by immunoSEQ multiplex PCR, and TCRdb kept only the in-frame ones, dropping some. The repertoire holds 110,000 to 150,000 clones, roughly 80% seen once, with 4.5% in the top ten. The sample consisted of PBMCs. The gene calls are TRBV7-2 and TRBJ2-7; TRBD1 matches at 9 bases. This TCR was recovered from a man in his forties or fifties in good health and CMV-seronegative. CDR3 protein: CASSLELTGGYEQYF. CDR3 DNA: TGTGCCAGCAGCTTAGAATTGACAGGGGGGTACGAGCAGTACTTC.